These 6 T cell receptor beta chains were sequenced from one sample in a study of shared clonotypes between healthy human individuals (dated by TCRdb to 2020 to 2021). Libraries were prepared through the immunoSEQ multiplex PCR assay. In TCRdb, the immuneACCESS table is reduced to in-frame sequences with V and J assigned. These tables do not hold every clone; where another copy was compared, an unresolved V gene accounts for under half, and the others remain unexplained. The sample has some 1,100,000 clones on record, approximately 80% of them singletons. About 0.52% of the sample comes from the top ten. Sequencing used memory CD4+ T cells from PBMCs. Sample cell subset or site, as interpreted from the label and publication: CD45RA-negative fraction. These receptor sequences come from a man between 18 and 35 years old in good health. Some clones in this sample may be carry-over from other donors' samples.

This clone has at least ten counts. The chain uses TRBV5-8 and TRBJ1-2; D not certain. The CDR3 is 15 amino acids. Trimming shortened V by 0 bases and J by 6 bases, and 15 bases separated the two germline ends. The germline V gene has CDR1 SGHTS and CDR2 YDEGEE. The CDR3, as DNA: TGTGCCAGCAGCTTGGAACCAGTAGTTCGAAATGGCTACACCTTC. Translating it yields CASSLEPVVRNGYTF.

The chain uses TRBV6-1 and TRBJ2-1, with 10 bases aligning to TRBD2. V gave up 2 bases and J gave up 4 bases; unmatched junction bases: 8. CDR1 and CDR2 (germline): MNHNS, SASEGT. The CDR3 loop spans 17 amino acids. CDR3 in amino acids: CASSEYGTSGIYNEQFF. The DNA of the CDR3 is TGTGCCAGCAGTGAATATGGTACTAGCGGGATTTACAATGAGCAGTTCTTC.

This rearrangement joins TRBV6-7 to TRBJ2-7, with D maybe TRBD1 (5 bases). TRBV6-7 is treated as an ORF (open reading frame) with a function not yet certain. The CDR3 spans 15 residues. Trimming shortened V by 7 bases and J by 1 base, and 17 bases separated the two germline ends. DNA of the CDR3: TGTGCCAGCACTATTCGGCCCAGGGAATCCTACGAGCAGTACTTC. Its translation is CASTIRPRESYEQYF.

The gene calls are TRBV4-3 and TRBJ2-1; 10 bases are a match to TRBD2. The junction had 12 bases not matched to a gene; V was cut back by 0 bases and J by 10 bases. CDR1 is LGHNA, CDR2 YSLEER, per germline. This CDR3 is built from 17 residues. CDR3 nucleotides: TGCGCCAGCAGCCAAGATTTCCAGCGGGAGGGCCCGCGGGAGCAGTTCTTC. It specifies CASSQDFQREGPREQFF.

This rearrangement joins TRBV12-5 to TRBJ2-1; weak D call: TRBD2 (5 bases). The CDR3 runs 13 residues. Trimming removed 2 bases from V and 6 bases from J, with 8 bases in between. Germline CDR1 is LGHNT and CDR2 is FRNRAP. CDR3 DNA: TGTGCTAGTGGTTTGAGGGCGGGCAATGAGCAGTTCTTC. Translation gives CASGLRAGNEQFF.

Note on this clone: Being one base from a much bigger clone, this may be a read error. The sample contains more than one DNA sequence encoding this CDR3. CDR3 sequence: CASSLPGGETQYF. The CDR3 DNA reads TGTGCCAGCAGCTTGCCGGGGGGGGAGACCCAGTACTTC. The J gene is TRBJ2-5, the V gene TRBV5-4, with 8 positions matching TRBD2. This CDR3 comprises 13 residues. The trim removed 1 base at V and 5 bases at J, leaving 1 base unmatched. Germline V CDR1 and CDR2: SGHNT, YYREEE (reference sequence).